Below are 15 T cell receptor beta chains sequenced from a single sample in a study of CXCR3-negative and CXCR3-positive naive CD8 T cells. Libraries were UMI-labeled 5' RACE TRB cDNA. For each CDR3 protein, TCRdb gives one entry from its re-call of the 5' RACE reads, without DNA. The sample has some 49,000 distinct CDR3 sequences. Sequenced: naive CXCR3- CD8+ T cells from blood. Indicated subset: CD45RO-CCR7+CD27+CD95- naive CD8+ T cells lacking CXCR3 (TNR3-). The source is a human donor in good health. Some clones in this sample may be carry-over from other donors' samples.

The chain recombines TRBV7-9 with TRBJ2-2; TCRdb names TRBD1, which stays unverified in the absence of DNA. Germline CDR1 reads SEHNR; CDR2 reads FQNEAQ (reference sequence). The CDR3 has 15 amino acids. Here the CDR3 reads CASSLGQGNTGELFF.

V and J are TRBV20-1 and TRBJ1-5. This CDR3 comprises 15 residues. Germline loops: CDR1 DFQATT, CDR2 SNEGSKA (reference sequence). The CDR3: CSARGGVGGNQPQHF.

V usage is TRBV29-1 and J usage is TRBJ2-7; TCRdb returns TRBD2, unconfirmable since there is no DNA. CDR1 and CDR2 (germline): SQVTM, ANQGSEA. This CDR3 comprises 13 residues. This CDR3 reads CSVVAGVVHEQYF.

This chain connects TRBV12-3 or TRBV12-4 to TRBJ2-1. The CDR3 consists of 12 residues. CDR3 protein: CASSLALNEQFF.

CDR3: CASSSGTGATEAFF. The chain couples TRBV7-9 to TRBJ1-1; TCRdb reports TRBD1, a call that lacks DNA to check it against. Germline V CDR1 and CDR2: SEHNR, FQNEAQ (reference sequence). This CDR3 is 14 amino acids long.

The chain couples TRBV25-1 to TRBJ2-1; the D call of TRBD1 rests on TCRdb alone, since no DNA is present to check it. The CDR3 is made up of 12 amino acids. Germline V gene data show CDR1 as MGHDK and CDR2 as SYGVNS. The CDR3 spells CASGDTGTGQFF.

The chain employs TRBV7-8 and TRBJ2-7; the D gene TCRdb calls, TRBD1, cannot be checked with no DNA. CDR1 is SGHVS and CDR2 is FQNEAQ in the germline V gene. The CDR3 contains 13 residues. The CDR3 loop is CASSLEAGAEQYF.

The rearrangement links TRBV4-3 to TRBJ2-1; TCRdb calls TRBD1, which cannot be checked without DNA. Germline CDR1 LGHNA, CDR2 YSLEER. The CDR3 has 15 amino acids. The CDR3: CASSQVAQGANEQFF.

J is TRBJ2-2 and V is TRBV28; TCRdb lists TRBD2, though no DNA is available to test this call. The CDR3 is 16 residues long. Germline V gives CDR1 MDHEN, CDR2 SYDVKM. This CDR3 is CASSFPSLSEDRELFF.

The chain couples TRBV28 to TRBJ2-3; the TRBD2 assignment by TCRdb is unverifiable without DNA. The CDR3 totals 17 residues. Germline V gene data show CDR1 as MDHEN and CDR2 as SYDVKM. CDR3 in amino acids: CASSLTSGGVRADTQYF.

The chain employs TRBV5-1 and TRBJ2-7; TCRdb proposes TRBD1, but this gene call is untestable without DNA. CDR1 is SGHRS and CDR2 is YFSETQ in the germline V gene. This CDR3 contains 14 residues. CDR3 in amino acids: CASSLGQGADEQYF.

The V and J genes are TRBV28 and TRBJ2-7. The CDR3 sequence is 13 residues long. Germline V gene lookup returns CDR1 MDHEN and CDR2 SYDVKM. CDR3 sequence reads: CASSFSSSYEQYF.

The chain has TRBV7-9 and TRBJ1-1. This CDR3 region has 16 residues. Germline loops: CDR1 SEHNR, CDR2 FQNEAQ (reference sequence). Here the CDR3 reads CASSLAWQVINTEAFF.

This chain connects TRBV20-1 to TRBJ1-1. The CDR3 extends over 11 amino acids. In germline, CDR1 is DFQATT, CDR2 SNEGSKA (reference sequence). The CDR3 spells CSHKVGTEAFF.

The chain carries TRBV5-6 and TRBJ2-5; the TRBD2 assignment by TCRdb is unverifiable without DNA. The CDR3 extends over 16 amino acids. Germline CDR1 is SGHDT and CDR2 is YYEEEE. CDR3 loop: CASSLGLAEFQETQYF.